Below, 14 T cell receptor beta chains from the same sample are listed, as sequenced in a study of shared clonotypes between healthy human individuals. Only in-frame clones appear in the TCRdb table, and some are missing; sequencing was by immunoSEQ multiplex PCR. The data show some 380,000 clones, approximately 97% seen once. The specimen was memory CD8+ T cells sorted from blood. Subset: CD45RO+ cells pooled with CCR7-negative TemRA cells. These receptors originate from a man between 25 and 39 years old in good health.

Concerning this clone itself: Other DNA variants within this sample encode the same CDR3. Here the CDR3 reads CASSDSYEQYF. The CDR3 nucleotides are TGTGCCAGCAGTGACTCCTACGAGCAGTACTTC. V usage is TRBV6-1 and J usage is TRBJ2-7; D unclear. The germline V gene has CDR1 MNHNS and CDR2 SASEGT. This CDR3 contains 11 residues. Between the trimmed V and J ends, which lost 3 bases and 0 bases, there was a span of 0 bases.

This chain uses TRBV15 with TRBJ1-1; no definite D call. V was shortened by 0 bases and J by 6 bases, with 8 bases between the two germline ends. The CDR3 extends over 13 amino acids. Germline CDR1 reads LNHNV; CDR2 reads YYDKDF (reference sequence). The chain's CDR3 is CATSRDRLAEAFF. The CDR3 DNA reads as TGTGCCACCAGCAGAGACAGGCTGGCTGAAGCTTTCTTT.

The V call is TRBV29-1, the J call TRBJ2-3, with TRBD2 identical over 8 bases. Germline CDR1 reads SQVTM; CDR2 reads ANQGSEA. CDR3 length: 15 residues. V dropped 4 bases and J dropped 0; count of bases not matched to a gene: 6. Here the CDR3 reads CSVGGGRTSTDTQYF. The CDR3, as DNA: TGCAGCGTTGGTGGCGGGAGGACTAGCACAGATACGCAGTATTTT.

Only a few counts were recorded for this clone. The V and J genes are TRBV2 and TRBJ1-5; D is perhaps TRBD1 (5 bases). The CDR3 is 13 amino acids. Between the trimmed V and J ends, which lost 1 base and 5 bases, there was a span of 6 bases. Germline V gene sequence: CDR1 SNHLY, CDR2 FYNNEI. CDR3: CASSEGGDQPQHF. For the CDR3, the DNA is TGTGCCAGCAGTGAAGGGGGCGATCAGCCCCAGCATTTT.

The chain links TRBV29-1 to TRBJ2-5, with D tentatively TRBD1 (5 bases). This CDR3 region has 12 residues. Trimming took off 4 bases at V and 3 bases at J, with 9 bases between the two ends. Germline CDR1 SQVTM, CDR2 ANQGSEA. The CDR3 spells CSVARVEETQYF. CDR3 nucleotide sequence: TGCAGCGTTGCCAGGGTGGAAGAGACCCAGTACTTC.

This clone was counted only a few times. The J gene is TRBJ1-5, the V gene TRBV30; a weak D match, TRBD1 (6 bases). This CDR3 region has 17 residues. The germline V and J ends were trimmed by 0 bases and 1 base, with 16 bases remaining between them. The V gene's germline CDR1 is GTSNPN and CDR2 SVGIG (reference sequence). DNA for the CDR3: TGTGCCTGGAGTGTACAATCTCCGGGGGCGAGCAATCAGCCCCAGCATTTT. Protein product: CAWSVQSPGASNQPQHF.

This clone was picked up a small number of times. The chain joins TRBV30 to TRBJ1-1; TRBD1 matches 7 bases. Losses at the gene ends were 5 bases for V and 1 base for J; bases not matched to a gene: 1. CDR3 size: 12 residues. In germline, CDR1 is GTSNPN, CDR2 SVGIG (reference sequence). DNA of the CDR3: TGTGCCTGGGACAGGGAGAACACTGAAGCTTTCTTT. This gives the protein CAWDRENTEAFF.

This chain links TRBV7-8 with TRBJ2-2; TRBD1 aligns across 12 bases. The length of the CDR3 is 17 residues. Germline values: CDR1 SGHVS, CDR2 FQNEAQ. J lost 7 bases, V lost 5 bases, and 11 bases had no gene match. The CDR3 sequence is CASSPRPGQGAYGELFF. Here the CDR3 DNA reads TGTGCCAGCAGCCCCCGCCCGGGACAGGGGGCGTACGGGGAGCTGTTTTTT.

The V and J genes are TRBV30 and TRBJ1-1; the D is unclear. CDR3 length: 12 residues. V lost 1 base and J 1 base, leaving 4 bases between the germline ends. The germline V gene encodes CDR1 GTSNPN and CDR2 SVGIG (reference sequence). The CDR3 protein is CAWSEGNTEAFF. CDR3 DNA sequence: TGTGCCTGGAGTGAGGGGAACACTGAAGCTTTCTTT. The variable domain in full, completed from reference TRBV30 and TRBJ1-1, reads SQTIHQWPATLVQPVGSPLSLECTVEGTSNPNLYWYRQAAGRGLQLLFYSVGIGQISSEVPQNLSASRPQDRQFILSSKKLLLSDSGFYLCAWSEGNTEAFFGQGTRLTVV.

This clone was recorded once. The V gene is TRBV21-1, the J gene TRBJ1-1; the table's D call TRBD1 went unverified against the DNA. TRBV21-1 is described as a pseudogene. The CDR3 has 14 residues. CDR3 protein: CASSKWGQDTEAFF. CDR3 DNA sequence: TGTGCCAGCAGCAAGTGGGGACAGGACACTGAAGCTTTCTTT.

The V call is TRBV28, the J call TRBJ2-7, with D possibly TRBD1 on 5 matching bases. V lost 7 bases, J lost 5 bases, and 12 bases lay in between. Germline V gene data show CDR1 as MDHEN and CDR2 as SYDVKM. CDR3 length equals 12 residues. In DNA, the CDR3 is TGTGCCAGCACTTGGGGCATAAACGAGCAGTACTTC. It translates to CASTWGINEQYF.

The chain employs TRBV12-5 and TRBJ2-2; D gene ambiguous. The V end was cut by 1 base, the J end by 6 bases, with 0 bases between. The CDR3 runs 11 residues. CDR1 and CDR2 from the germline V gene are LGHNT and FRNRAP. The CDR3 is CASGLAGELFF. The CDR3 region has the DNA TGTGCTAGTGGTTTGGCCGGGGAGCTGTTTTTT.

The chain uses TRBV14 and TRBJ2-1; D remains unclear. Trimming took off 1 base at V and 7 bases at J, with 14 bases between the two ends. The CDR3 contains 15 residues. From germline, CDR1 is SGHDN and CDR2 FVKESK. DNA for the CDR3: TGTGCCAGCAGCCAAGGCGTGATTTTGGTTAATGAGCAGTTCTTC. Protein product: CASSQGVILVNEQFF.

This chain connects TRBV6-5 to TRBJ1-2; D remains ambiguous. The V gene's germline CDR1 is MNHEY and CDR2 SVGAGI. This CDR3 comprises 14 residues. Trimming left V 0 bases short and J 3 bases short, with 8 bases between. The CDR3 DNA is TGTGCCAGCAGTTACTCTAGGAACGACTATGGCTACACCTTC. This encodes CASSYSRNDYGYTF.